This entry describes one T cell receptor beta chain. This sample is part of a study of T cells in narcolepsy. The CDR3 sequence is 15 residues long. Germline V lookup: CDR1 MNHEY, CDR2 SVGAGI. V lost 6 bases to trimming and J lost 0 bases, with 13 bases between them. The repertoire was sequenced with immunoSEQ multiplex PCR; TCRdb's copy has only in-frame clones and lacks some. Of 25,000 to 35,000 clones listed, around 74% were seen once; the top ten hold less than 8.5%. This chain connects TRBV6-5 to TRBJ2-3; D might be TRBD1 (5 bases). The clonotype comes from a human donor in good health. Sequencing used memory (CD45RA-) CD4+ T cells from blood. CDR3: CASSNQGLSTDTQYF. CDR3 DNA: TGTGCCAGCAGCAACCAGGGTTTGAGCACAGATACGCAGTATTTT.